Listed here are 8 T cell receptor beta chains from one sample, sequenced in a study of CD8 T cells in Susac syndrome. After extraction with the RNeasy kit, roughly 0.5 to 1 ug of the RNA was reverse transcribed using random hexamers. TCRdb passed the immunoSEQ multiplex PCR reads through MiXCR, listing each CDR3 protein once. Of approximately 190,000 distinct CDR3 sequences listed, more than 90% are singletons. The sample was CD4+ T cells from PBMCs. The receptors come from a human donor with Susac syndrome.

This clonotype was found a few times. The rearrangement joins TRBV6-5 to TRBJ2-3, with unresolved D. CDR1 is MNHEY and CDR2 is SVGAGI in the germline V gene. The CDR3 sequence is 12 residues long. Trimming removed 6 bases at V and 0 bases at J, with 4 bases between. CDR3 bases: TGTGCCAGCAGGCCCAGCACAGATACGCAGTATTTT. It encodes CASRPSTDTQYF.

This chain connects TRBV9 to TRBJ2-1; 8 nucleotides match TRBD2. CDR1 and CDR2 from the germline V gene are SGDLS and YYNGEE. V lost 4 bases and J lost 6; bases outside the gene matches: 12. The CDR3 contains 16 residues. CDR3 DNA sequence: TGTGCCAGCAGCCAGACTGGGACTAGTCTAAGCAATGAGCAGTTCTTC. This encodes CASSQTGTSLSNEQFF.

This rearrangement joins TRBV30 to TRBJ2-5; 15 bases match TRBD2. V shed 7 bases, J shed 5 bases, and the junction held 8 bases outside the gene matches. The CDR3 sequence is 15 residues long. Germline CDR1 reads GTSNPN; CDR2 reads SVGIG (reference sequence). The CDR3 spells CASGTSGGSAETQYF. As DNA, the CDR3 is TGTGCCTCTGGGACTAGCGGGGGGTCGGCGGAGACCCAGTACTTC.

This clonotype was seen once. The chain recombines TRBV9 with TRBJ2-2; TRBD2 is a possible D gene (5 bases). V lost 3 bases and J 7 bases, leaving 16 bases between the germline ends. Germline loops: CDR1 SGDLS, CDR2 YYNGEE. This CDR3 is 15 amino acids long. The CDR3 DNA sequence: TGTGCCAGCAGCGCAACCCTTTCGGGGAACGGGGAGCTGTTTTTT. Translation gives CASSATLSGNGELFF.

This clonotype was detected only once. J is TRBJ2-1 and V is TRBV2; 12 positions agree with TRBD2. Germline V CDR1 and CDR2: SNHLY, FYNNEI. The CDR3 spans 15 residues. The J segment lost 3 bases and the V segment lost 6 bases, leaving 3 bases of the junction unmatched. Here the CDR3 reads CASSELAGGYNEQFF. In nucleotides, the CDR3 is TGTGCCAGCAGCGAACTAGCGGGGGGCTACAATGAGCAGTTCTTC.

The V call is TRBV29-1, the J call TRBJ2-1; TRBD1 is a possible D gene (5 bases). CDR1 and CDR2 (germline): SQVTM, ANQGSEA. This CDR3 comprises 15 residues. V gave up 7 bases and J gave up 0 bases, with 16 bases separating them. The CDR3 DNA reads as TGCAGCGCCCTTACAGGCTCGAGCTCCTACAATGAGCAGTTCTTC. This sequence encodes CSALTGSSSYNEQFF.

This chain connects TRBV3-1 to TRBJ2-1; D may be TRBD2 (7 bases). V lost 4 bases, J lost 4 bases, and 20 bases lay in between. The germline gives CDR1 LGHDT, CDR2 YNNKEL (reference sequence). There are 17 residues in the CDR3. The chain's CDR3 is CASSLDSRGGSYNEQFF. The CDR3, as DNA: TGTGCCAGCAGCCTCGATAGTCGCGGGGGCTCATACAATGAGCAGTTCTTC.

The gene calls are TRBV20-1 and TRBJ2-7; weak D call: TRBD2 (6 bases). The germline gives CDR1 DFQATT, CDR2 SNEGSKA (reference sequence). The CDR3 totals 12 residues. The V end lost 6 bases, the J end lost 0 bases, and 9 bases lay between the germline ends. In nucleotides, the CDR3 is TGCAGTGCCGCGGGGAGCTCCTACGAGCAGTACTTC. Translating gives CSAAGSSYEQYF.